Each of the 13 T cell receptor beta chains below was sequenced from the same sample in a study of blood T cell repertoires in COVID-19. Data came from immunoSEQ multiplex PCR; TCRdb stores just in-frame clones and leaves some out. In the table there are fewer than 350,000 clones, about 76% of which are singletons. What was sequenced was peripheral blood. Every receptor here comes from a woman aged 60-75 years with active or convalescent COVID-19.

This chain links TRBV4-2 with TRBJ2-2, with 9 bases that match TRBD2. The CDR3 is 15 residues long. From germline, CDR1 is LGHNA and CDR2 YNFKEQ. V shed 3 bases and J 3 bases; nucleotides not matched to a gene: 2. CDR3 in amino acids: CASSHGGGDTGELFF. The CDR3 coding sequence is TGTGCCAGCAGCCACGGCGGGGGGGACACCGGGGAGCTGTTTTTT.

The CDR3 is CASGGGLNEQFF. In nucleotides, the CDR3 is TGTGCCAGCGGTGGGGGCCTCAATGAGCAGTTCTTC. The chain couples TRBV25-1 to TRBJ2-1; a weak D match, TRBD1 (6 bases). The CDR3 extends over 12 amino acids. The germline gives CDR1 MGHDK, CDR2 SYGVNS. Trimming shortened V by 8 bases and J by 6 bases, and 11 bases separated the two germline ends.

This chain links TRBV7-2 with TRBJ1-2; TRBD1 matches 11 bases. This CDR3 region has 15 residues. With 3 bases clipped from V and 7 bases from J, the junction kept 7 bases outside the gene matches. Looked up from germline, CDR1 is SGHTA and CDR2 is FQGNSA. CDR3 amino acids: CASSFKGQGASGYTF. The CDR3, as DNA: TGTGCCAGCAGCTTTAAAGGACAGGGGGCCTCTGGCTACACCTTC.

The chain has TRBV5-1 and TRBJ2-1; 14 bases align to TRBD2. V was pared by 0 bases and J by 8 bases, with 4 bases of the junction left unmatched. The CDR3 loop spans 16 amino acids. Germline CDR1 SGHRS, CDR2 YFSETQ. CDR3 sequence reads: CASSLARGLAGDEQFF. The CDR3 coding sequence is TGCGCCAGCAGCTTGGCCAGGGGACTAGCGGGGGATGAGCAGTTCTTC.

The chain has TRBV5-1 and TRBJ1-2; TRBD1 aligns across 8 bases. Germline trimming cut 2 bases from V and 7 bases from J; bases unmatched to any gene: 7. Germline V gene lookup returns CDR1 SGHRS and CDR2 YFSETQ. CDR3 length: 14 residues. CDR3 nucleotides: TGCGCCAGCAGCTTACCAGGGGGCGCGGCTGGCTACACCTTC. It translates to CASSLPGGAAGYTF.

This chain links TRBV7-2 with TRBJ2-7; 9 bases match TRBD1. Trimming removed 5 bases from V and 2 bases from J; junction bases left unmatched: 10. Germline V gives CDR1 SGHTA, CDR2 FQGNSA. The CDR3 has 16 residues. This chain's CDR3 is CASSIQAGTGTYEQYF. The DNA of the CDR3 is TGTGCCAGCAGCATCCAGGCCGGGACAGGGACCTACGAGCAGTACTTC.

For the CDR3, the DNA is TGTGCCAGCAGCTTAGCCTACGGAGGGGGCAATCAGCCCCAGCATTTT. This translates into CASSLAYGGGNQPQHF. This chain connects TRBV7-2 to TRBJ1-5; tentative D call: TRBD1 (5 bases). Trimming shortened V by 0 bases and J by 2 bases, and 11 bases separated the two germline ends. The germline V gene has CDR1 SGHTA and CDR2 FQGNSA. The CDR3 contains 16 residues.

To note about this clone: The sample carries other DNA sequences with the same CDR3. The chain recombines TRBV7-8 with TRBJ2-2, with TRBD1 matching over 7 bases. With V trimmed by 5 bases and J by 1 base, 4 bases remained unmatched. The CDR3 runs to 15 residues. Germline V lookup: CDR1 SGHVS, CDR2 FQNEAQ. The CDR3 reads CASSPRTGNTGELFF. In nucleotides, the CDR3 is TGTGCCAGCAGCCCTCGGACAGGGAACACCGGGGAGCTGTTTTTT.

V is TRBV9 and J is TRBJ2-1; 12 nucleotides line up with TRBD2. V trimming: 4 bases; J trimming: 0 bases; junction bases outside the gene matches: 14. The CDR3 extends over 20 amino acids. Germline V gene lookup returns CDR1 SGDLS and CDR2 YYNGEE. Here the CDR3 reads CASSSATSGGLPSSYNEQFF. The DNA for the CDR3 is TGTGCCAGCAGCTCGGCGACTAGCGGGGGATTACCCTCCTCCTACAATGAGCAGTTCTTC. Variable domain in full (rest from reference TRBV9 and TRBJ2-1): DSGVTQTPKHLITATGQRVTLRCSPRSGDLSVYWYQQSLDQGLQFLIQYYNGEERAKGNILERFSAQQFPDLHSELNLSSLELGDSALYFCASSSATSGGLPSSYNEQFFGPGTRLTVL.

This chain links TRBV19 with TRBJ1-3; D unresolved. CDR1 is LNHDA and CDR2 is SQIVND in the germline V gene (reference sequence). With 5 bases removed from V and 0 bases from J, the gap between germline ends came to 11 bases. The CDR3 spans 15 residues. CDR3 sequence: CASSESRYSGNTIYF. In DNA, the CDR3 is TGTGCCAGTAGTGAAAGCAGGTACTCTGGAAACACCATATATTTT.

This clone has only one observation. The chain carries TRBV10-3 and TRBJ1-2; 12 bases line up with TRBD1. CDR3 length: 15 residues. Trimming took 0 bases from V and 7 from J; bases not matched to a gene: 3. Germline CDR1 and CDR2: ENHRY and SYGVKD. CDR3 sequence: CAISESGQGAFGYTF. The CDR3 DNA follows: TGTGCCATCAGTGAGTCGGGACAGGGGGCATTTGGCTACACCTTC.

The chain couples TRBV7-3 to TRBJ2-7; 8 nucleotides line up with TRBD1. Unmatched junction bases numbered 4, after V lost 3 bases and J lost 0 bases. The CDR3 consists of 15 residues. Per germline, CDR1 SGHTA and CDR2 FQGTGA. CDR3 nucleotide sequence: TGTGCCAGCAGCTTCTCAGGGGGCAACTCCTACGAGCAGTACTTC. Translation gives CASSFSGGNSYEQYF.

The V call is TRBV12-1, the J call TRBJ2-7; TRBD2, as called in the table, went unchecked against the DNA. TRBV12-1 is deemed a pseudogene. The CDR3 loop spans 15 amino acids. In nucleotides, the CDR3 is TGTGCCAGCAGCTTTGAAATAGACTCCTCCTACGAGCAGTACTTC. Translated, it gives CASSFEIDSSYEQYF.